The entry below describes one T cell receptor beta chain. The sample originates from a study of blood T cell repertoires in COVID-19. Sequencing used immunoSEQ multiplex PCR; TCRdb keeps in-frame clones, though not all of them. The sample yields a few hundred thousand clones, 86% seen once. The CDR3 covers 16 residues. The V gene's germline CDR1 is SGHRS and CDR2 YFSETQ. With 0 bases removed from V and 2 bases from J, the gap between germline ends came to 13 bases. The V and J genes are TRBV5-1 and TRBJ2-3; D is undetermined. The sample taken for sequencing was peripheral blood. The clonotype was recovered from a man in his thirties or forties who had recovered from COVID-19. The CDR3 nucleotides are TGCGCCAGCAGCTTGGAAGGCAGGTTCCCCACAGATACGCAGTATTTT. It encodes CASSLEGRFPTDTQYF.